These T cell receptor beta chains were read from a single sample in a study of technical replicates of blood from a few donors. Clones were read by immunoSEQ multiplex PCR, and TCRdb kept only the in-frame ones, dropping some. The sample yields some 70,000 clones, 95% to 98% seen once. Sequencing input: T cells isolated from PBMCs. The receptors originated from a human donor in good health. CDR3s leave out the opening cysteine and the closing phenylalanine or tryptophan. Size is stated for part of the rows, as once, few or many counts, or as a class when the clone is expanded.

V	J	size	CDR3
TRBV7-2	TRBJ1-2	-	ASSLVAGVDYGYT
TRBV6-6	TRBJ1-2	-	ASSNRQDGYT
TRBV5-1	TRBJ2-1	-	ATEGGSRPHNEQF
TRBV27	TRBJ2-1	-	ASSLKRGMINEQF
TRBV15	TRBJ2-7	-	ATSRDVGAYEQY
TRBV4-3	TRBJ2-1	-	ASSRLAGFNNEQF
TRBV9	TRBJ2-3	-	ASSVVQGRTDTQY
TRBV4-2	TRBJ2-7	-	ASSQATSGRSTAYEQY
TRBV20-1	TRBJ1-2	-	SAIRRGYT
TRBV6-5	TRBJ2-7	-	ATTANLNYEQY
TRBV28	TRBJ2-7	once	ASSLTGIVDYEQY
TRBV13	TRBJ2-7	-	ASSSDSSYEQY
TRBV9	TRBJ2-2	-	ASSVSPSGRAAGELF
TRBV19	TRBJ1-2	-	ASLPGTGESGYT
TRBV7-3	TRBJ2-3	-	ASSQLGLADSTDTQY
TRBV30	TRBJ1-2	-	VGGRAGLDGYT
TRBV6-5	TRBJ1-5	-	ASSVTGDSNQPQH
TRBV5-6	TRBJ2-3	-	ASSLSRGRTDTQY